This record covers a single T cell receptor (beta chain). Its antigen is unidentified. The data stem from a study of T cells in narcolepsy. Study summary: Donors had narcolepsy type 1 or type 2, or were healthy controls.

Trimming cost V 3 bases and J 0 bases, with 11 bases left between them. Germline CDR1 reads SGHTA; CDR2 reads FQGNSA. This CDR3 is built from 15 residues. General study points: HCRT-specific and TRIB2-specific autoreactive clonotypes appeared among same-patient CSF and blood CD4+ clonotypes. In some patient and control memory CD4+ samples, autoreactive clones were absent. Blood of same and different patients, but not healthy controls, reportedly held recurring autoreactive clonotypes.

The assay was immunoSEQ multiplex PCR, and TCRdb's table has in-frame clones only and misses some. The sample lists fewer than 40,000 clones, about four fifths occurring once. The chain carries TRBV7-2 and TRBJ1-2, with D tentatively TRBD1 (6 bases). Sequencing used memory (CD45RA-) CD4+ T cells from blood. The TCR comes from a human donor in good health. This CDR3 is CASSFQTGSNYGYTF. CDR3 DNA: TGTGCCAGCAGCTTCCAGACAGGTTCTAACTATGGCTACACCTTC. Complete variable domain (other parts from reference TRBV7-2 and TRBJ1-2): GAGVSQSPSNKVTEKGKDVELRCDPISGHTALYWYRQSLGQGLEFLIYFQGNSAPDKSGLPSDRFSAERTGGSVSTLTIQRTQQEDSAVYLCASSFQTGSNYGYTFGSGTRLTVV.